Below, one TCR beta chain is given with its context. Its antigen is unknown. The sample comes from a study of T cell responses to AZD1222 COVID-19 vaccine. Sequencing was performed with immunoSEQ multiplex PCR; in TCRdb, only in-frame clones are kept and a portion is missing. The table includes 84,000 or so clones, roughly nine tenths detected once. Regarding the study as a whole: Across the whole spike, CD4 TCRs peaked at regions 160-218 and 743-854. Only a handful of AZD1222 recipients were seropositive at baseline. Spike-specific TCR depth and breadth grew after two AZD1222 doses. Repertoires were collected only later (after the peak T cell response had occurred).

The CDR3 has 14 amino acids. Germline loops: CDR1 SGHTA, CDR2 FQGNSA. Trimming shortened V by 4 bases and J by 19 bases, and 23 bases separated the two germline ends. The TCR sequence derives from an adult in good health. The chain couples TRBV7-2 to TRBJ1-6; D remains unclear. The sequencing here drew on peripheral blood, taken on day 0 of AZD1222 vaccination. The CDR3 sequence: CASSSESYQLVAHF. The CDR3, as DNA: TGTGCCAGCAGCTCGGAATCTTACCAGTTGGTCGCTCACTTT.